Listed here are 23 T cell receptor beta chains from one sample, sequenced in a study of T cells in localized non-small cell lung cancer. Measured with immunoSEQ multiplex PCR; TCRdb has only the in-frame clones, and not every one. The sample has 2,200 or so clones, roughly 25% seen once. The input for sequencing was lung tumor tissue, taken before any cancer treatment. The source is a man aged 40-75 years with stage III lung adenocarcinoma.

This clone showed up just a few times. V is TRBV18 and J is TRBJ2-2, with a weak D call TRBD1 (5 bases). Germline CDR1 is KGHSH and CDR2 is LQKENI. The CDR3 spans 18 residues. Trimming left V 3 bases short and J 3 bases short, with 20 bases between. The CDR3 bases are TGTGCCAGCTCACCGATCCCTTTATCAGGGCATTACACCGGGGAGCTGTTTTTT. It encodes CASSPIPLSGHYTGELFF.

V and J are TRBV19 and TRBJ1-1, with D maybe TRBD1 (6 bases). The CDR3 covers 14 residues. Germline V CDR1 and CDR2: LNHDA, SQIVND (reference sequence). V was cut by 6 bases and J by 3 bases, with 14 bases left in between. The CDR3 reads CASSTQGFDTEAFF. The CDR3 DNA sequence: TGTGCCAGTAGCACTCAGGGGTTCGACACTGAAGCTTTCTTT.

In its sample, this clone is medium-sized. The chain combines TRBV9 with TRBJ2-5; no clear D gene. The CDR3 has 13 amino acids. V dropped 5 bases and J dropped 3 bases, with 11 bases sitting between them. From germline, CDR1 is SGDLS and CDR2 YYNGEE. The CDR3 region is CASSDRAKETQYF. CDR3 nucleotides: TGTGCCAGCAGTGACCGGGCCAAAGAGACCCAGTACTTC.

The genes are TRBV14 and TRBJ2-1; a weak D match, TRBD2 (6 bases). This CDR3 spans 18 amino acids. V was pared by 1 base and J by 3 bases, with 19 bases between. Germline V gene data show CDR1 as SGHDN and CDR2 as FVKESK. The CDR3 nucleotides read TGTGCCAGCAGCCAAGGTTCCTACCGGGACTCGATCTACAATGAGCAGTTCTTC. Protein: CASSQGSYRDSIYNEQFF.

This clone has just a few counts. This rearrangement joins TRBV11-3 to TRBJ1-1; possibly TRBD1 for D (5 bases). Germline CDR1 reads SGHNT; CDR2 reads YENEEA. The CDR3 extends over 16 amino acids. Trimming removed 5 bases from V and 1 base from J, with 17 bases in between. The DNA of the CDR3 is TGTGCCAGCAGCCCAGATACCGGGACTAGGAACACTGAAGCTTTCTTT. Its translation is CASSPDTGTRNTEAFF. Looking up the rest from reference TRBV11-3 and TRBJ1-1 gives the full variable domain: EAGVVQSPRYKIIEKKQPVAFWCNPISGHNTLYWYLQNLGQGPELLIRYENEEAVDDSQLPKDRFSAERLKGVDSTLKIQPAELGDSAVYLCASSPDTGTRNTEAFFGQGTRLTVV.

This clone was detected a few times. This chain joins TRBV9 and TRBJ2-5; D perhaps matches TRBD1 (7 bases). The V gene lost 6 bases and the J gene lost 4 bases, with 13 bases spanning the gap. The CDR3 contains 13 residues. Germline values: CDR1 SGDLS, CDR2 YYNGEE. CDR3 nucleotide sequence: TGTGCCAGCACGACAGGGACTCCAGAGACCCAGTACTTC. This encodes CASTTGTPETQYF.

This clone has a handful of counts. The J gene is TRBJ2-7, the V gene TRBV6-8; the match to TRBD1 covers 8 bases. CDR1 is MNHGY and CDR2 is SAAAGT in the germline V gene. The CDR3 runs 16 residues. Trimming took 4 bases from V and 0 from J; bases not matched to a gene: 8. CDR3 loop: CASSLTDRESSYEQYF. CDR3 nucleotides: TGTGCCAGCAGTTTAACGGACAGGGAGAGCTCCTACGAGCAGTACTTC.

This sequence joins TRBV9 and TRBJ2-1, with 7 nucleotides matching TRBD1. V lost 5 bases to trimming and J lost 7 bases; unmatched junction nucleotides: 12. Germline CDR1 and CDR2: SGDLS and YYNGEE. CDR3 length: 15 amino acids. The CDR3 reads CASSARDSWTNEQFF. The CDR3 nucleotides are TGTGCCAGCAGTGCACGGGACAGCTGGACTAATGAGCAGTTCTTC.

V is TRBV6-1 and J is TRBJ1-6; no clear D. Germline lookup yields CDR1 MNHNS and CDR2 SASEGT. V shed 0 bases and J shed 7 bases, with 4 bases lying between them. The CDR3 sequence is 13 residues long. CDR3 nucleotides: TGTGCCAGCAGTGAAGCGGAGAATTCACCCCTCCACTTT. Its protein product is CASSEAENSPLHF.

This clone is categorized as medium-sized. This chain joins TRBV11-3 and TRBJ1-3; the D gene is possibly TRBD1 (6 bases). The V gene lost 1 base and the J gene lost 4 bases, with 23 bases spanning the gap. Looked up from germline, CDR1 is SGHNT and CDR2 is YENEEA. This CDR3 contains 19 residues. The DNA of the CDR3 is TGTGCCAGCAGCTTAGTATCTGGTTTTCTGGGGACAACGGGAAACACCATATATTTT. It is translated as CASSLVSGFLGTTGNTIYF. Complete variable domain (other parts from reference TRBV11-3 and TRBJ1-3): EAGVVQSPRYKIIEKKQPVAFWCNPISGHNTLYWYLQNLGQGPELLIRYENEEAVDDSQLPKDRFSAERLKGVDSTLKIQPAELGDSAVYLCASSLVSGFLGTTGNTIYFGEGSWLTVV.

The chain recombines TRBV10-1 with TRBJ1-4; D gene unclear. The CDR3 loop spans 12 amino acids. V lost 2 bases and J lost 6, with 4 bases in between. Germline values: CDR1 WNHNN, CDR2 SYGVQD (reference sequence). CDR3 sequence reads: CASSEGDEKLFF. The CDR3 DNA reads as TGCGCCAGCAGTGAGGGGGATGAAAAACTGTTTTTT.

This rearrangement joins TRBV6-8 to TRBJ1-6; D gene unclear. The germline gives CDR1 MNHGY, CDR2 SAAAGT. The length of the CDR3 is 14 residues. V dropped 10 bases and J dropped 7 bases, with 17 bases sitting between them. The CDR3 loop is CAIRETTENSPLHF. CDR3 nucleotide sequence: TGTGCCATCCGAGAGACTACAGAAAATTCACCCCTCCACTTT.

The rearrangement links TRBV25-1 to TRBJ2-1; unclear D gene. The V end lost 0 bases, the J end lost 9 bases, and 12 bases lay between the germline ends. The CDR3 spans 14 residues. From germline, CDR1 is MGHDK and CDR2 SYGVNS. CDR3 residues: CASSEYSLETEQFF. Here the CDR3 DNA reads TGTGCCAGCAGTGAATATAGCTTGGAGACTGAGCAGTTCTTC.

In this sample, this clone turned up a few times. The CDR3 spells CASSLDGRRYEAFF. CDR3 sequence (DNA): TGTGCCAGCTCACTCGACGGGAGAAGGTATGAAGCTTTCTTT. The chain uses TRBV18 and TRBJ1-1, with no clear D. Deletions cut 4 bases from V and 7 bases from J, with 16 bases between. Germline V gene lookup returns CDR1 KGHSH and CDR2 LQKENI. There are 14 residues in the CDR3.

This chain uses TRBV18 with TRBJ2-7; D uncertain. CDR3 length equals 15 residues. V was shortened by 0 bases and J by 0 bases, with 9 bases between the two germline ends. The V gene's germline CDR1 is KGHSH and CDR2 LQKENI. The CDR3 DNA reads as TGTGCCAGCTCACCACCAGGCGGAACCTCCTACGAGCAGTACTTC. Amino acid sequence: CASSPPGGTSYEQYF.

The chain combines TRBV29-1 with TRBJ2-7, with 10 bases lining up with TRBD2. The CDR3 loop spans 14 amino acids. V shed 4 bases and J 1 base; nucleotides not matched to a gene: 4. The germline gives CDR1 SQVTM, CDR2 ANQGSEA. The CDR3 DNA is TGCAGCGTTGGCGTGACTAGCGGGTCCTACGAGCAGTACTTC. Translating gives CSVGVTSGSYEQYF.

This clone occurred a few times. The chain carries TRBV18 and TRBJ2-7; tentative D call: TRBD2 (5 bases). The germline V gene encodes CDR1 KGHSH and CDR2 LQKENI. Trimming shortened V by 0 bases and J by 0 bases, and 12 bases separated the two germline ends. CDR3 size: 16 residues. The CDR3 is CASSPPRGVGSYEQYF. Here the CDR3 DNA reads TGTGCCAGCTCACCACCCCGGGGAGTGGGCTCCTACGAGCAGTACTTC.

The chain recombines TRBV15 with TRBJ2-1; 11 bases are shared with TRBD2. V shed 5 bases, J shed 9 bases, and the junction held 9 bases outside the gene matches. The CDR3 sequence is 15 residues long. Germline values: CDR1 LNHNV, CDR2 YYDKDF (reference sequence). CDR3 nucleotide sequence: TGTGCCACCAGCTGGGGGGCTAGCGGGAGGACTGAGCAGTTCTTC. It yields the protein CATSWGASGRTEQFF.

This clone is judged medium-sized (0.01 to 0.1%). The rearrangement joins TRBV11-3 to TRBJ1-2; D is undetermined. Germline V gives CDR1 SGHNT, CDR2 YENEEA. V lost 5 bases and J 0 bases, leaving 16 bases between the germline ends. This CDR3 is built from 16 residues. The CDR3 region is CASSGVPGSSNYGYTF. The CDR3 bases are TGTGCCAGCAGCGGAGTTCCCGGGTCCTCTAACTATGGCTACACCTTC.

The chain recombines TRBV9 with TRBJ2-2, with no clear D. The CDR3 runs 12 residues. The V gene's germline CDR1 is SGDLS and CDR2 YYNGEE. Trimming left V 4 bases short and J 7 bases short, with 8 bases between. The DNA for the CDR3 is TGTGCCAGCAGCCGGGTAGGCGGGGAGCTGTTTTTT. The encoded protein is CASSRVGGELFF.

This clone has a handful of counts. The chain has TRBV2 and TRBJ1-1; D is undetermined. V shed 9 bases and J shed 1 base, with 12 bases lying between them. Per germline, CDR1 SNHLY and CDR2 FYNNEI. CDR3 size: 13 residues. This CDR3 is CASRGNANTEAFF. CDR3 DNA sequence: TGTGCCAGTCGTGGAAACGCGAACACTGAAGCTTTCTTT.

This clone was counted a few times. V usage is TRBV6-7 and J usage is TRBJ2-1; no reliable D call. TRBV6-7 is an ORF; its function is uncertain. V was cut by 6 bases and J by 3 bases, with 15 bases left in between. The CDR3 loop spans 15 amino acids. The CDR3 protein is CASSPTRNIYNEQFF. CDR3 coding DNA: TGTGCCAGCAGCCCCACACGTAATATCTACAATGAGCAGTTCTTC.

In its sample, this clone was seen a few times. The CDR3 region is CSAMTGTYEQYF. The CDR3 DNA is TGCAGCGCCATGACGGGGACCTACGAGCAGTACTTC. The chain is built from TRBV29-1 and TRBJ2-7; the D gene is possibly TRBD2 (5 bases). V dropped 7 bases and J dropped 2 bases, with 12 bases sitting between them. CDR3 length: 12 amino acids. The germline V gene has CDR1 SQVTM and CDR2 ANQGSEA.